This TCR beta chain originates from a study of shared clonotypes between healthy human individuals. Study-wide findings and caveats: The naive CD4 repertoires of a handful of donors were compared, and about 5% of clonotypes were shared. All-four-donor shared clonotypes had higher generation probabilities than non-shared clonotypes did.

This clone was found a few times. Its antigen is as yet unknown. Naive CD8 isolation took CD45RO-negative cells positively selected for CCR7 and excluded terminally differentiated effector memory CD45RA+ cells. This table comes from immunoSEQ multiplex PCR, and its TCRdb copy is limited to in-frame clones, with some not included. The profile shows about 2.1 million clones, roughly 91% of them singletons. Between the trimmed V and J ends, which lost 4 bases and 8 bases, there was a span of 17 bases. CDR3 length: 15 amino acids. Germline-derived CDR1 and CDR2 are MDHEN and SYDVKM. Material for sequencing was naive CD8+ T cells from PBMCs. This sequence was found in a man younger than 30 in good health. Some clones in this sample may be carry-over from other donors' samples. The chain has TRBV28 and TRBJ2-2, with a possible D match to TRBD1 (6 bases). The CDR3 here is CASSSYRELSGELFF. The CDR3 region has the DNA TGTGCCAGCAGTTCATACAGGGAGCTCTCGGGGGAGCTGTTTTTT.